This TCR beta chain was identified during a study of shared clonotypes between healthy human individuals. Within Nashville, Tennessee resided all donors, each a Caucasian adult. Ten immunoSEQ deep assay plates held the unsorted PBMC DNA. This table comes from immunoSEQ multiplex PCR, and its TCRdb copy is limited to in-frame clones, with some not included. The sample carries 400,000 to 550,000 clones, around 79% recorded once. Germline values: CDR1 MGHDK, CDR2 SYGVNS. V was clipped by 2 bases and J by 7 bases, with 12 bases between them. The CDR3 contains 15 residues. Sequencing used PBMCs. This sequence originates from a woman in her thirties or forties in good health. Some clones in this sample may be carry-over from other donors' samples. V and J are TRBV25-1 and TRBJ1-6; D is uncertain. DNA of the CDR3: TGTGCCAGCAGTGAAGTCTACCCAGGAAATTCACCCCTCCACTTT. Its protein is CASSEVYPGNSPLHF.